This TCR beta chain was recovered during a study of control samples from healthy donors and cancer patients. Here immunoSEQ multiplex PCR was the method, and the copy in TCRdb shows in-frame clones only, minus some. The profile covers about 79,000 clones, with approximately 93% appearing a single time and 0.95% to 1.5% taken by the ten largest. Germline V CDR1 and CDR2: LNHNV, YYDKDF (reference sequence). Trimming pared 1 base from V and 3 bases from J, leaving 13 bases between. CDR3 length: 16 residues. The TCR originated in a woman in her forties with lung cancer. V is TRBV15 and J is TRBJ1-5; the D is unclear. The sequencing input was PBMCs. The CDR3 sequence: CATSRGSREHNQPQHF. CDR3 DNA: TGTGCCACCAGCAGAGGTTCTAGGGAGCACAATCAGCCCCAGCATTTT. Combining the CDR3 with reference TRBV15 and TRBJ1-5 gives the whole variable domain DAMVIQNPRYQVTQFGKPVTLSCSQTLNHNVMYWYQQKSSQAPKLLFHYYDKDFNNEADTPDNFQSRRPNTSFCFLDIRSPGLGDTAMYLCATSRGSREHNQPQHFGDGTRLSIL.